The sequence of this T cell receptor beta chain was determined in a study of metastatic and nonmetastatic thyroid tumors. The authors' processing: Clinicopathological groups supplied CDR3 differences that were used to build a distant-metastasis classifier for papillary thyroid cancer. MiXCR was used by TCRdb to re-call the PCR reads. The V and J calls reflect TCRdb's pipeline rather than the authors' work. Of tens of thousands of clones in the sample, roughly 20% were seen once. Prior to thyroid surgery, none of the patients had received any treatment. CDR3 length: 17 amino acids. The germline CDR1 and CDR2 sequences are SGHAT and FQNNGV.

Sequencing was carried out using blood. V is TRBV11-2 and J is TRBJ2-3, with 8 nucleotides matching TRBD2. This TCR derives from a female donor with papillary thyroid cancer or a benign thyroid nodule (not recorded which). Some clones in this sample may be carry-over from other donors' samples. CDR3: CDRSLRSAGVLPDTQYF. CDR3 sequence (DNA): TGTGACAGAAGCTTAAGATCAGCGGGAGTCCTCCCAGATACGCAGTATTTT.